A selection of T cell receptor beta chains follows, all from one sample in a study of blood T cells in healthy people across ages. TCRdb independently ran MiXCR on the 5' RACE reads; one entry per CDR3 protein. The sample lists some 900,000 distinct CDR3 sequences; around 46% were seen once. Material: blood. These receptors were taken from a young man in good health. The CDR3 runs from the conserved cysteine through the conserved F or W. D genes are given only for firm matches. Clone size is given for some rows only: seen once, a few or many times, or a class if the clone is expanded.

j_gene	abundance	d_gene	v_gene	CDR3nt	CDR3aa
TRBJ1-2	many	.	TRBV12-3/TRBV12-4	TGTGCCAGCAGCCAACAGGGACGGTCCTATGGCTACACCTTC	CASSQQGRSYGYTF
TRBJ2-7	.	.	TRBV4-1	TGCGCCAGCAGCCAAGAGGAAATAGCTCACTACGAGCAGTACTTC	CASSQEEIAHYEQYF
TRBJ2-7	.	.	TRBV20-1	TGCAGTGCTAGAGACGGGATGGTAGCGGTTAGCTTCTACGAGCAGTACTTC	CSARDGMVAVSFYEQYF
TRBJ2-1	few	TRBD2	TRBV20-1	TGCAGTGCTAGAACCGGGACTAGCGGGGGGAGTTCCTACAATGAGCAGTTCTTC	CSARTGTSGGSSYNEQFF
TRBJ2-7	.	.	TRBV12-1	TGTGCCAGCAGCGATCCCAAACAGACGTCCCAATGCTACGAGCAGTACTTC	CASSDPKQTSQCYEQYF
TRBJ1-2	few	.	TRBV20-1	TGCAGTGCCGAACAACTGCAAGGTAGCTATGGCTACACCTTC	CSAEQLQGSYGYTF
TRBJ1-2	.	TRBD1	TRBV28	TGTGCCAGCAGTTTTTTGGACCGGGACAGGTCCTATGGCTACACCTTC	CASSFLDRDRSYGYTF
TRBJ1-4	few	.	TRBV7-9	TGTGCCAGCAGCCTTTCAGGGGCCAAGAATGAAAAACTGTTTTTT	CASSLSGAKNEKLFF
TRBJ2-5	few	.	TRBV6-1	TGTGCCAGCAGGCCCGTGGATAGAGAGACCCAGTACTTC	CASRPVDRETQYF
TRBJ2-5	few	.	TRBV5-5	TGTGCCAGCAGCTTGGTTGGGGGTCCAGGGCTCCAAGAGACCCAGTACTTC	CASSLVGGPGLQETQYF
TRBJ1-5	once	.	TRBV7-2	TGTGCCAGCAGCTTAGAAAAGGGGAGAGGCCCATATAGCAATCAGCCCCAGCATTTT	CASSLEKGRGPYSNQPQHF
TRBJ2-3	.	.	TRBV12-3/TRBV12-4	TGTGCCAGCAGCTACCTAAGAGAGGCGGCCACAGATACGCAGTATTTT	CASSYLREAATDTQYF
TRBJ1-2	.	TRBD1	TRBV4-1	TGCGCCAGCAGCCAAGGAGGGGACAGGGGATCTGGCTACACCTTC	CASSQGGDRGSGYTF
TRBJ1-2	.	.	TRBV28	TGTGCCAGCAGTTTTACCAGCTATGGCTACACCTTC	CASSFTSYGYTF
TRBJ1-6	.	.	TRBV7-2	TGTGCCAGCAGCTTAGGCGGGGGATCACCCCTCCACTTT	CASSLGGGSPLHF
TRBJ2-7	.	.	TRBV29-1	TGCAGCGTTGATGGACAGCTTCAGGCATCGGGGCAGTACTTC	CSVDGQLQASGQYF
TRBJ2-3	.	.	TRBV6-6	TGTGCCATCAGTCTCACAGATACGCAGTATTTT	CAISLTDTQYF
TRBJ1-2	.	TRBD1	TRBV30	TGTGCCTGGAGTGCGGGACAGGGACGGTTTGGCTACACCTTC	CAWSAGQGRFGYTF
TRBJ1-5	few	.	TRBV3-1	TGTGCCAGCAGCCAAGAGTCTGGCCAGCCCCAGCATTTT	CASSQESGQPQHF
TRBJ1-1	.	.	TRBV29-1	TGCAGCGTTGGAAGGCGCATGAACACTGAAGCTTTCTTT	CSVGRRMNTEAFF
TRBJ1-1	.	TRBD1	TRBV6-1	TGTGCCCTCGACAGGGGGCCTGCGAGCACTGAAGCTTTCTTT	CALDRGPASTEAFF
TRBJ2-1	few	.	TRBV12-3/TRBV12-4	TGTGCCAGCAGTGGACCCAACTCCTACAATGAGCAGTTCTTC	CASSGPNSYNEQFF
TRBJ1-5	.	.	TRBV2	TGTGCCAGCAGTGAACGGTCAGGGCTCAATCAGCCCCAGCATTTT	CASSERSGLNQPQHF
TRBJ2-1	.	TRBD2	TRBV5-1	TGCGCCAGCTCCAGACTAGGGGCTAGCGGGGCTAGTGAGCAGTTCTTC	CASSRLGASGASEQFF
TRBJ2-3	few	.	TRBV7-2	TGTGCCAGCAGCCCAATAGCGGCCGATACGCAGTATTTT	CASSPIAADTQYF
TRBJ1-2	few	.	TRBV7-9	TGTGCCAGCAGCTCCAGAGTCCCCCGCCGCGGCTACACCTTC	CASSSRVPRRGYTF
TRBJ1-2	.	.	TRBV28	TGTGCCAGCAGCCTAGACATTAATCGTGGCTACACCTTC	CASSLDINRGYTF
TRBJ1-1	.	.	TRBV4-2	TGTGCCAGCAGCCAAGCAATGGGGGTGAACACTGAAGCTTTCTTT	CASSQAMGVNTEAFF
TRBJ2-3	.	.	TRBV12-3/TRBV12-4	TGTGCCAGCAGTACCCAGCCGGGGAATACGCAGTATTTT	CASSTQPGNTQYF
TRBJ1-4	.	.	TRBV29-1	TGCAGCGTTATCGAGGGGGGCAGCTCTAATGAAAAACTGTTTTTT	CSVIEGGSSNEKLFF
TRBJ2-7	few	.	TRBV29-1	TGCAGCGTTGAAGACACAGATAAGGCCTACGAGCAGTACTTC	CSVEDTDKAYEQYF
TRBJ1-2	.	.	TRBV2	TGTGCCAGCAAACGTCGGCACCTGGGGGTCGCTAACTATGGCTACACCTTC	CASKRRHLGVANYGYTF
TRBJ2-1	.	TRBD1	TRBV4-1	TGCGCCAGCAGCCATCCGGGACAGGGGGATCGCAATGAGCAGTTCTTC	CASSHPGQGDRNEQFF
TRBJ2-1	few	TRBD1	TRBV7-2	TGTGCCAGCAGCTTAGGTTTAGGGTCGGGACAGGCATACAATGAGCAGTTCTTC	CASSLGLGSGQAYNEQFF
TRBJ2-5	few	.	TRBV18	TGTGCCAGCTCACCACTCCTAGCGCCTACCATGGGGGAGACCCAGTACTTC	CASSPLLAPTMGETQYF
TRBJ1-4	few	.	TRBV5-1	TGCGCCAGCAGGGGCCCTAATGAAAAACTGTTTTTT	CASRGPNEKLFF
TRBJ1-6	.	TRBD1	TRBV27	TGTGCCGGCAGGGGGGGACAGGCTAATTCGCCCCTCCACTTT	CAGRGGQANSPLHF